The clone carrying this T cell receptor (beta chain) was recorded many times. What it binds is not known. Germline CDR1 is SGHDT and CDR2 is YYEEEE. The CDR3 spans 14 residues. V was cut by 4 bases and J by 5 bases, with 15 bases left in between. The sample comes from a study of T cell repertoires in cytomegalovirus infection. Across the study: Public TCR beta signature analysis indicated the presence of both CMV infection and matching HLA type. Study-wide points: CMV carriers having the relevant HLA were flagged by cumulative public TCR beta family frequency.

MiXCR was run by TCRdb on the reads, yielding one entry per CDR3 protein. The repertoire holds 490,000 or so distinct CDR3 sequences, with around 10% as singletons. This chain links TRBV5-6 with TRBJ1-1; D unresolved. This receptor was obtained from a human donor in good health (CMV status not recorded). Some clones in this sample may be carry-over from other donors' samples. Sequencing used PBMCs. The CDR3 here is CASSLRTATTEAFF. In nucleotides, the CDR3 is TGTGCCAGCAGCCTACGGACGGCGACAACTGAAGCTTTCTTT.